This entry is about one T cell receptor (beta chain). No antigen is known for it. This entry is derived from a study of beta chain features in type 1 diabetes. Study-level findings and limits: Type 1 diabetes patients had TCRB CDR3s that were shorter (moderately but significantly so) in all four CD4+ subsets.

Reverse transcribing all isolated RNA meant expressed TCRB transcripts were sequenced. Read counts averaged roughly 3.7 million for samples of naive, central memory and regulatory T cells. Clones were read by immunoSEQ multiplex PCR, and TCRdb kept only the in-frame ones, dropping some. The sample lists hundreds of thousands of clones; about a sixth were seen once. CD45RO/CCR7/CD25/CD127/CD95/CD27 sorting isolated CD4+ naive, central memory, regulatory and stem cell-like memory cells. In all sorted populations, purity surpassed 98%. This TCR was sampled from a man aged 18 to 29 in good health. Sequencing was carried out using naive CD4+ T cells from blood.

Here the CDR3 DNA reads TGTGCCAGCAGCGTAGGGTTAGAGCAGTACTTC. Its protein product is CASSVGLEQYF. The chain is built from TRBV9 and TRBJ2-7; D is unresolved. V was clipped by 0 bases and J by 7 bases, with 5 bases between them. Looked up from germline, CDR1 is SGDLS and CDR2 is YYNGEE. The length of the CDR3 is 11 residues.